These 5 T cell receptor beta chains share one sample of origin, sequenced in a study of T-cell reconstitution after alpha-beta-depleted transplantation in children. Library preparation (for TCRbeta) was performed with unique molecular identifiers. Via MiXCR, TCRdb re-called the PCR reads, giving one row per CDR3 protein. The repertoire holds about 600,000 distinct CDR3 sequences, over 10% seen once, with around 2.2% in the top ten. The source was PBMCs, mostly from graft donor cells, collected 360 days after TCRalphabeta/CD19-depleted stem cell transplant. The receptor set was obtained from a male patient aged 10-17 years who had a stem cell transplant for acute myeloid leukemia, so the T cells may come from the graft donor.

The chain uses TRBV30 and TRBJ1-1; no reliable D call. This CDR3 is built from 11 residues. In germline, CDR1 is GTSNPN, CDR2 SVGIG (reference sequence). The V end lost 0 bases, the J end lost 8 bases, and 7 bases lay between the germline ends. CDR3 DNA sequence: TGTGCCTGGAGTGTATTATGGGAAGCTTTCTTT. The encoded protein is CAWSVLWEAFF.

The V gene is TRBV29-1, the J gene TRBJ2-1; D remains unclear. CDR1 is SQVTM, CDR2 ANQGSEA, per germline. The CDR3 spans 14 residues. With 3 bases removed from V and 6 bases from J, the gap between germline ends came to 15 bases. CDR3 coding DNA: TGCAGCGTTGACGTGACCCCTCCCGTCAATGAGCAGTTCTTC. It is translated as CSVDVTPPVNEQFF.

This clonotype was found a few times. This rearrangement joins TRBV20-1 to TRBJ2-7; TRBD1 matches 7 bases. The CDR3 covers 13 residues. Trimming removed 5 bases from V and 5 bases from J; junction bases left unmatched: 9. The germline V gene encodes CDR1 DFQATT and CDR2 SNEGSKA (reference sequence). The CDR3 bases are TGCAGTGCTGGGACAGACTTTGGGCACGAGCAGTACTTC. This sequence encodes CSAGTDFGHEQYF.

This sequence joins TRBV12-3 or TRBV12-4 and TRBJ2-1; 8 bases map to TRBD1. The trim removed 2 bases at V and 9 bases at J, leaving 3 bases unmatched. The length of the CDR3 is 13 residues. CDR3 residues: CASSLQGATEQFF. The CDR3 DNA is TGTGCCAGCAGTTTACAGGGGGCTACTGAGCAGTTCTTC.

This chain links TRBV10-3 with TRBJ2-7; 7 nucleotides agree with TRBD2. Germline V CDR1 and CDR2: ENHRY, SYGVKD. The V and J ends lost 6 bases and 2 bases, in that order; junction bases with no gene match: 4. The length of the CDR3 is 13 residues. The CDR3 region is CAIRGTTTYEQYF. The CDR3 region has the DNA TGTGCCATCAGAGGGACTACCACCTACGAGCAGTACTTC.